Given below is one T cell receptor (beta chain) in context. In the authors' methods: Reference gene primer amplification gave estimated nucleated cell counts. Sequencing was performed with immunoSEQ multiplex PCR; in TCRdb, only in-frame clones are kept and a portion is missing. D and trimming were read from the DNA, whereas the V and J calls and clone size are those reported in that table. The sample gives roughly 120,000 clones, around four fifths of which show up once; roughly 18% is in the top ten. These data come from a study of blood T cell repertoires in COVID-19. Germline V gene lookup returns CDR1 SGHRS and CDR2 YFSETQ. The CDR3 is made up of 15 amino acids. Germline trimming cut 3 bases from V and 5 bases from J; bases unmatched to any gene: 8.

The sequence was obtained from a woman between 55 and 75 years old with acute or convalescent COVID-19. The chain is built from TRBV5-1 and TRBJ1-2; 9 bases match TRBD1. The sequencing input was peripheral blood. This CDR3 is CASSSGQGNSYGYTF. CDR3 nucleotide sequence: TGCGCCAGCAGCTCAGGACAGGGGAATAGTTATGGCTACACCTTC.